This record concerns one T cell receptor beta chain sequence. Its antigen is as yet unknown. The data derive from a study of human T cells and chemical hapten exposure. This CDR3 is 15 amino acids long. Time point defined: patch test 1, 2 weeks after DPC sensitization. Treatment specified: therapeutic diphenylcyclopropenone sensitization with weekly scalp DPC. Researchers extracted total RNA from unfractionated whole blood. Blood collection took place prior to placing each patch test. Study-wide results and limits: Patch test score showed a positive correlation with PT1 expanded TCR counts.

From the RACE reads, TCRdb called clonotypes with MiXCR, one entry per CDR3 protein. Found here are approximately 52,000 distinct CDR3 sequences, 11% of them singletons; the top ten hold approximately 1.8%. The sample here was whole blood, taken in connection with sensitization to the hapten diphenylcyclopropenone (DPC). The chain couples TRBV3-2 to TRBJ2-1. TRBV3-2 has pseudogene status. The receptor was derived from a woman aged 40 to 50 with alopecia areata. Some clones in this sample may be carry-over from other donors' samples. DNA of the CDR3: TGTGCCAGCAGCCAAGATACCGTTACCTACAATGAGCAGTTCTTC. Residues: CASSQDTVTYNEQFF.